The 20 T cell receptor beta chains presented below share a single source sample, sequenced in a study of blood T cell repertoires in COVID-19 (dated by TCRdb to the early 2020s). The library was obtained by the immunoSEQ multiplex PCR assay. TCRdb mirrors the immuneACCESS table, restricted to in-frame sequences. Some clones are absent from its copies; in checked studies, under half trace to an unresolved V gene, and the reason for the others is unknown. The sample yields more than 250,000 clones; over 75% were counted once. Jointly, the top ten make up about 10% of the sample. Material for sequencing was PBMCs or T cells enriched from blood (not recorded which). These receptors all come from a woman in her late teens or twenties who had recovered from COVID-19.

J is TRBJ1-6 and V is TRBV19, with D uncertain. From germline, CDR1 is LNHDA and CDR2 SQIVND (reference sequence). V lost 5 bases and J lost 1, with 15 bases in between. This CDR3 has 17 amino acids. The CDR3: CASSPSMRHSYNSPLHF. In DNA, the CDR3 is TGTGCCAGTAGTCCGAGTATGCGGCATTCCTATAATTCACCCCTCCACTTT.

The CDR3 loop reads CASSAGPSNEKLFF. CDR3 DNA: TGCGCCAGCAGCGCGGGACCGTCTAATGAAAAACTGTTTTTT. This rearrangement joins TRBV5-1 to TRBJ1-4; D might be TRBD1 (5 bases). The V end was cut by 4 bases, the J end by 3 bases, with 10 bases between. The germline V gene has CDR1 SGHRS and CDR2 YFSETQ. CDR3 length: 14 amino acids.

The J gene is TRBJ1-1, the V gene TRBV18, with TRBD1 matching over 7 bases. CDR1 is KGHSH and CDR2 is LQKENI in the germline V gene. The CDR3 length is 15 residues. V lost 6 bases and J lost 7; bases outside the gene matches: 14. CDR3 in DNA: TGTGCCAGCTCGCCTTCCAGGGACAGAGGGGTTGAAGCTTTCTTT. Protein: CASSPSRDRGVEAFF. The full variable domain, rest sourced from reference TRBV18 and TRBJ1-1, is NAGVMQNPRHLVRRRGQEARLRCSPMKGHSHVYWYRQLPEEGLKFMVYLQKENIIDESGMPKERFSAEFPKEGPSILRIQQVVRGDSAAYFCASSPSRDRGVEAFFGQGTRLTVV.

The chain uses TRBV3-1 (or the pseudogene TRBV3-2) and TRBJ1-1, with D hard to call. In germline, CDR1 is LGHDT, CDR2 YNNKEL (reference sequence). V was shortened by 2 bases and J by 12 bases, with 10 bases between the two germline ends. The CDR3 is made up of 11 amino acids. In nucleotides, the CDR3 is TGTGCCAGCAGCCAACAGAGGGTATCTTTCTTT. As protein: CASSQQRVSFF.

This sequence joins TRBV11-3 and TRBJ2-6, with 7 bases fitting TRBD1. J lost 2 bases, V lost 5 bases, and 3 bases had no gene match. CDR3 size: 15 residues. From germline, CDR1 is SGHNT and CDR2 YENEEA. CDR3: CASSPQGTGANVLTF. CDR3 sequence (DNA): TGTGCCAGCAGCCCACAGGGGACTGGGGCCAACGTCCTGACTTTC. The entire variable domain, with the rest obtained from reference TRBV11-3 and TRBJ2-6, is as follows: EAGVVQSPRYKIIEKKQPVAFWCNPISGHNTLYWYLQNLGQGPELLIRYENEEAVDDSQLPKDRFSAERLKGVDSTLKIQPAELGDSAVYLCASSPQGTGANVLTFGAGSRLTVL.

The gene calls are TRBV11-2 and TRBJ1-3, with D possibly being TRBD1 (5 bases). The CDR3 length is 15 residues. V dropped 6 bases and J dropped 3 bases, with 15 bases sitting between them. CDR1 and CDR2 (germline): SGHAT, FQNNGV. CDR3 nucleotide sequence: TGTGCCAGCAGTATTATGCAGGGTGGTGGAAACACCATATATTTT. Its translation: CASSIMQGGGNTIYF.

The chain has TRBV27 and TRBJ1-6; 7 nucleotides agree with TRBD1. The V segment lost 7 bases and the J segment 3 bases; nucleotides outside the gene matches: 9. The CDR3 sequence is 16 residues long. CDR1 MNHEY and CDR2 SMNVEV come from the germline V gene (reference sequence). The CDR3 region has the DNA TGTGCCAGCACTCCGACCGGGACAGACTATAATTCACCCCTCCACTTT. It specifies CASTPTGTDYNSPLHF.

The rearrangement links TRBV28 to TRBJ2-5; D is undetermined. CDR3 size: 11 residues. Germline-derived CDR1 and CDR2 are MDHEN and SYDVKM. V was clipped by 3 bases and J by 7 bases, with 6 bases between them. CDR3 region: CASSFSGTQYF. CDR3 nucleotide sequence: TGTGCCAGCAGTTTTAGTGGGACCCAGTACTTC.

The V call is TRBV2, the J call TRBJ1-1, with a weak D call TRBD1 (6 bases). CDR3 length: 13 residues. CDR1 is SNHLY, CDR2 FYNNEI, per germline. V lost 5 bases to trimming and J lost 2 bases, with 9 bases between them. The CDR3 DNA follows: TGTGCCAGCAGTAGGACAGCCAACACTGAAGCTTTCTTT. As protein: CASSRTANTEAFF.

The J gene is TRBJ2-3, the V gene TRBV7-2; TRBD2 agrees at 10 bases. This CDR3 has 17 amino acids. V trimming: 1 base; J trimming: 1 base; junction bases outside the gene matches: 5. Germline V CDR1 and CDR2: SGHTA, FQGNSA. CDR3 sequence: CASSLELAGPGTDTQYF. The CDR3 DNA is TGTGCCAGCAGCTTAGAACTAGCGGGACCCGGCACAGATACGCAGTATTTT. Supplemented by reference TRBV7-2 and TRBJ2-3, the full variable domain reads GAGVSQSPSNKVTEKGKDVELRCDPISGHTALYWYRQSLGQGLEFLIYFQGNSAPDKSGLPSDRFSAERTGGSVSTLTIQRTQQEDSAVYLCASSLELAGPGTDTQYFGPGTRLTVL.

With respect to this clone: Other DNA sequences in this sample translate to the same CDR3. The rearrangement uses TRBV5-1 and TRBJ1-1, with D possibly being TRBD1 (6 bases). The CDR3 runs 13 residues. The V gene lost 0 bases and the J gene lost 5 bases, with 8 bases spanning the gap. Germline V gene lookup returns CDR1 SGHRS and CDR2 YFSETQ. CDR3 bases: TGCGCCAGCAGCTTGGCAGGGGTGACTGAAGCTTTCTTT. Translated, it gives CASSLAGVTEAFF.

The chain links TRBV18 to TRBJ1-2; the D gene is possibly TRBD1 (6 bases). The germline CDR1 and CDR2 sequences are KGHSH and LQKENI. The V gene lost 3 bases and the J gene lost 7 bases, with 18 bases spanning the gap. The CDR3 is made up of 15 amino acids. This CDR3 reads CASSPGGGEAFGYTF. As DNA, the CDR3 is TGTGCCAGCTCACCGGGGGGGGGCGAAGCTTTTGGCTACACCTTC.

The V gene is TRBV14, the J gene TRBJ1-1; 8 bases are shared with TRBD1. This CDR3 is built from 14 residues. With V trimmed by 4 bases and J by 5 bases, 6 bases remained unmatched. Germline CDR1 SGHDN, CDR2 FVKESK. The chain's CDR3 is CASSLQDRVTEAFF. The CDR3 DNA is TGTGCCAGCAGCCTCCAGGACAGGGTAACTGAAGCTTTCTTT.

This rearrangement joins TRBV11-2 to TRBJ2-2; 10 bases map to TRBD2. Trimming at V came to 1 base and at J to 14 bases, leaving 4 bases not matched to a gene. Per the germline V gene, CDR1 is SGHAT and CDR2 is FQNNGV. This CDR3 region has 13 residues. CDR3 residues: CASSLASGSYLFF. The DNA of the CDR3 is TGTGCCAGCAGCTTAGCTAGCGGGAGTTATCTGTTTTTT.

The rearrangement uses TRBV28 and TRBJ1-1, with TRBD1 identical over 8 bases. The CDR3 is made up of 16 amino acids. Germline lookup yields CDR1 MDHEN and CDR2 SYDVKM. With 2 bases clipped from V and 2 bases from J, the junction kept 7 bases outside the gene matches. The CDR3 region is CASSLESGTGNTEAFF. The CDR3 nucleotides read TGTGCCAGCAGTTTAGAATCCGGGACAGGCAACACTGAAGCTTTCTTT.

This rearrangement joins TRBV18 to TRBJ1-3; TRBD1 matches at 8 bases. Germline CDR1 reads KGHSH; CDR2 reads LQKENI. Trimming at V came to 4 bases and at J to 9 bases, leaving 11 bases not matched to a gene. The CDR3 covers 15 residues. CDR3 loop: CASSQTGGGVGTIYF. The CDR3 coding sequence is TGTGCCAGCTCACAAACAGGGGGTGGCGTCGGCACCATATATTTT.

J is TRBJ1-6 and V is TRBV7-8; TRBD1 agrees at 7 bases. With 2 bases clipped from V and 7 bases from J, the junction kept 8 bases outside the gene matches. Per the germline V gene, CDR1 is SGHVS and CDR2 is FQNEAQ. The CDR3 runs to 16 residues. In DNA, the CDR3 is TGTGCCAGCAGCTTAAGGGACAGCACCTTAAATTCACCCCTCCACTTT. This codes for CASSLRDSTLNSPLHF.

The chain is built from TRBV5-6 and TRBJ2-1; 10 bases line up with TRBD2. Per germline, CDR1 SGHDT and CDR2 YYEEEE. The CDR3 contains 14 residues. V shed 2 bases, J shed 7 bases, and the junction held 3 bases outside the gene matches. CDR3 residues: CASSLAGGRNEQFF. The CDR3 coding sequence is TGTGCCAGCAGCTTAGCGGGAGGGCGGAATGAGCAGTTCTTC.

The rearrangement links TRBV19 to TRBJ2-5, with D possibly matching TRBD1 (5 bases). Germline CDR1 reads LNHDA; CDR2 reads SQIVND (reference sequence). V lost 3 bases to trimming and J lost 5 bases, with 13 bases between them. The CDR3 covers 14 residues. CDR3 in amino acids: CASSIRSGLETQYF. CDR3 DNA sequence: TGTGCCAGTAGTATCCGGTCAGGGCTGGAGACCCAGTACTTC. Drawing the rest from reference TRBV19 and TRBJ2-5, the complete variable domain is DGGITQSPKYLFRKEGQNVTLSCEQNLNHDAMYWYRQDPGQGLRLIYYSQIVNDFQKGDIAEGYSVSREKKESFPLTVTSAQKNPTAFYLCASSIRSGLETQYFGPGTRLLVL.

The gene calls are TRBV3-1 (or the pseudogene TRBV3-2) and TRBJ1-5; unclear D gene. This CDR3 has 14 residues. Trimming shortened V by 4 bases and J by 4 bases, and 11 bases separated the two germline ends. Looked up from germline, CDR1 is LGHDT and CDR2 is YNNKEL (reference sequence). This CDR3 reads CASSPNPVNQPQHF. In DNA, the CDR3 is TGTGCCAGCAGCCCCAACCCAGTGAATCAGCCCCAGCATTTT.